One sample yielded the 20 T cell receptor beta chains listed below, sequenced in a study of control samples from healthy donors and cancer patients. Produced via immunoSEQ multiplex PCR; TCRdb's table is partial and in-frame only. The sample contains about 160,000 clones, approximately 93% of which appear only once. The sequencing input was blood. Receptor source: a man aged 18 to 30 in good health.

The V gene is TRBV7-2, the J gene TRBJ2-1, with D possibly TRBD2 on 7 matching bases. The length of the CDR3 is 14 residues. Germline V gives CDR1 SGHTA, CDR2 FQGNSA. The CDR3 region has the DNA TGTGCGACCCTAGGGGGGGGCCTAGGGGATGAGCAGTTCTTC. Translation: CATLGGGLGDEQFF.

V gene TRBV11-3 combines with J gene TRBJ2-5; perhaps D is TRBD1 or TRBD2 (6 bases each). Per the germline V gene, CDR1 is SGHNT and CDR2 is YENEEA. This CDR3 is built from 17 residues. Trimming removed 1 base from V and 5 bases from J, with 20 bases in between. The CDR3 loop is CASSLGVGGASLETQYF. CDR3 coding DNA: TGTGCCAGCAGCTTAGGGGTGGGGGGCGCCTCTTTGGAGACCCAGTACTTC.

The chain links TRBV9 to TRBJ1-4; tentatively, D is TRBD1 (5 bases). The germline V gene encodes CDR1 SGDLS and CDR2 YYNGEE. This CDR3 spans 15 amino acids. Trimming took off 0 bases at V and 1 base at J, with 7 bases between the two ends. CDR3 sequence (DNA): TGTGCCAGCAGCGTAGGAGGGGAAACTAATGAAAAACTGTTTTTT. It is translated as CASSVGGETNEKLFF.

The gene calls are TRBV12-3 or TRBV12-4 and TRBJ1-5; D is undetermined. Trimming removed 3 bases from V and 5 bases from J, with 8 bases in between. This CDR3 is built from 13 residues. CDR3 protein: CASSFSLDQPQHF. The CDR3, as DNA: TGTGCCAGCAGTTTTTCCTTAGATCAGCCCCAGCATTTT.

The chain is built from TRBV10-3 and TRBJ1-1, with 9 bases lining up with TRBD1. The CDR3 spans 14 residues. Germline V gives CDR1 ENHRY, CDR2 SYGVKD. V shed 5 bases and J 4 bases; nucleotides not matched to a gene: 5. The CDR3 sequence is CAISPWTGATEAFF. The CDR3 coding sequence is TGTGCCATCAGTCCCTGGACAGGGGCCACTGAAGCTTTCTTT.

V gene TRBV5-1 combines with J gene TRBJ2-1, with TRBD2 matching 13 bases. J gave up 5 bases and V 4 bases, and 9 bases lay outside the gene matches. The CDR3 runs 17 residues. Germline loops: CDR1 SGHRS, CDR2 YFSETQ. CDR3 in DNA: TGCGCCAGCAGCCCGCACCGACTAGCGGGGGGAAACAATGAGCAGTTCTTC. As protein: CASSPHRLAGGNNEQFF.

This sequence joins TRBV27 and TRBJ2-2; the D call may be TRBD1 or TRBD2 (5 bases each). The CDR3 contains 13 residues. V lost 5 bases to trimming and J lost 4 bases, with 8 bases between them. Germline assignment: CDR1 MNHEY and CDR2 SMNVEV (reference sequence). The CDR3: CASSRGLTGELFF. The CDR3, as DNA: TGTGCCAGCAGTCGGGGCCTCACCGGGGAGCTGTTTTTT.

The chain employs TRBV7-2 and TRBJ2-1; TRBD1 aligns across 9 bases. The CDR3 totals 15 residues. Germline V gene sequence: CDR1 SGHTA, CDR2 FQGNSA. Losses at the gene ends were 5 bases for V and 7 bases for J; bases not matched to a gene: 9. The CDR3 coding sequence is TGTGCCAGCAGCCGGGAACAGGGGGCATGGAATGAGCAGTTCTTC. Protein: CASSREQGAWNEQFF.

V gene TRBV25-1 combines with J gene TRBJ1-1, with 9 nucleotides matching TRBD1. Per the germline V gene, CDR1 is MGHDK and CDR2 is SYGVNS. The CDR3 is made up of 14 amino acids. The V and J ends lost 5 bases and 7 bases, in that order; junction bases with no gene match: 8. CDR3 protein: CASSSTGGIVEAFF. The CDR3 DNA reads TGTGCCAGCAGTTCTACAGGGGGCATTGTTGAAGCTTTCTTT.

The CDR3, as DNA: TGTGCCAGTAGTATAGTAAGAGAGAACGAGCAGTACTTC. Protein product: CASSIVRENEQYF. V usage is TRBV19 and J usage is TRBJ2-7; D remains ambiguous. From germline, CDR1 is LNHDA and CDR2 SQIVND (reference sequence). V was clipped by 1 base and J by 5 bases, with 9 bases between them. The CDR3 has 13 residues. Full variable domain (rest looked up from reference TRBV19 and TRBJ2-7): DGGITQSPKYLFRKEGQNVTLSCEQNLNHDAMYWYRQDPGQGLRLIYYSQIVNDFQKGDIAEGYSVSREKKESFPLTVTSAQKNPTAFYLCASSIVRENEQYFGPGTRLTVT.

The rearrangement joins TRBV4-3 to TRBJ2-7; D is perhaps TRBD1 (5 bases). Trimming left V 3 bases short and J 6 bases short, with 18 bases between. The CDR3 has 15 residues. The germline V gene has CDR1 LGHNA and CDR2 YSLEER. The CDR3 sequence is CASSQMGPGHSEQYF. The DNA for the CDR3 is TGCGCCAGCAGCCAGATGGGTCCAGGGCACTCCGAGCAGTACTTC.

The rearrangement uses TRBV6-4 and TRBJ1-1; 9 bases agree with TRBD1. The germline CDR1 and CDR2 sequences are MRHNA and SNTAGT. The CDR3 is 13 residues long. After removal of 6 bases from V and 3 bases from J, the junction contained 2 bases not matched to a gene. The CDR3 loop is CASRGQGHTEAFF. CDR3 in DNA: TGTGCCAGCAGGGGACAGGGACACACTGAAGCTTTCTTT.

The chain combines TRBV19 with TRBJ1-4, with 7 bases that match TRBD1. The germline V gene has CDR1 LNHDA and CDR2 SQIVND (reference sequence). The CDR3 length is 15 residues. The trim removed 5 bases at V and 3 bases at J, leaving 6 bases unmatched. The CDR3 coding sequence is TGTGCCAGTAGTGAAAGGGACAGCGCTAATGAAAAACTGTTTTTT. It is translated as CASSERDSANEKLFF.

The rearrangement links TRBV10-2 to TRBJ2-3, with 8 nucleotides matching TRBD1. From germline, CDR1 is WSHSY and CDR2 SAAADI. The CDR3 covers 17 residues. After removal of 3 bases from V and 2 bases from J, the junction contained 10 bases not matched to a gene. This CDR3 reads CASSDLTRDRSTDTQYF. DNA of the CDR3: TGCGCCAGCAGTGACCTTACCCGGGACAGGTCCACAGATACGCAGTATTTT.

This clone showed up just once. This chain links TRBV24-1 with TRBJ1-5, with 10 bases aligning to TRBD1. V dropped 9 bases and J dropped 4; count of bases not matched to a gene: 2. The CDR3 spans 13 residues. Germline V gene data show CDR1 as KGHDR and CDR2 as SFDVKD. The CDR3 reads CATGTGDNQPQHF. CDR3 coding DNA: TGTGCCACCGGGACAGGGGATAATCAGCCCCAGCATTTT.

This clone was seen once. The gene calls are TRBV19 and TRBJ2-6; D is uncertain. This CDR3 has 15 residues. CDR1 and CDR2 from the germline V gene are LNHDA and SQIVND (reference sequence). Trimming pared 4 bases from V and 5 bases from J, leaving 12 bases between. CDR3 nucleotides: TGTGCCAGTAGTACTCCCCCCGTGCGGGCCAACGTCCTGACTTTC. Encoded protein: CASSTPPVRANVLTF. Together with reference TRBV19 and TRBJ2-6, the CDR3 gives the full variable domain: DGGITQSPKYLFRKEGQNVTLSCEQNLNHDAMYWYRQDPGQGLRLIYYSQIVNDFQKGDIAEGYSVSREKKESFPLTVTSAQKNPTAFYLCASSTPPVRANVLTFGAGSRLTVL.

CDR3 sequence reads: CAWSRARYSGELFF. Written as DNA, the CDR3 is TGTGCCTGGAGCAGGGCCCGCTACTCCGGGGAGCTGTTTTTT. The chain links TRBV30 to TRBJ2-2; possibly TRBD1 for D (5 bases). Germline assignment: CDR1 GTSNPN and CDR2 SVGIG (reference sequence). The CDR3 is 14 amino acids. Between the trimmed V and J ends, which lost 3 bases and 6 bases, there was a span of 14 bases. Filled out from reference TRBV30 and TRBJ2-2, the complete variable domain reads SQTIHQWPATLVQPVGSPLSLECTVEGTSNPNLYWYRQAAGRGLQLLFYSVGIGQISSEVPQNLSASRPQDRQFILSSKKLLLSDSGFYLCAWSRARYSGELFFGEGSRLTVL.

This chain uses TRBV4-2 with TRBJ2-7; tentative D call: TRBD1 (6 bases). The CDR3 has 16 residues. V lost 3 bases and J lost 5, with 20 bases in between. Germline V CDR1 and CDR2: LGHNA, YNFKEQ. This chain's CDR3 is CASSQLPGREGDEQYF. In nucleotides, the CDR3 is TGTGCCAGCAGCCAGTTGCCGGGCCGAGAGGGGGACGAGCAGTACTTC.

The chain couples TRBV28 to TRBJ2-7; TRBD2 aligns across 7 bases. This CDR3 comprises 18 residues. Germline V gene data show CDR1 as MDHEN and CDR2 as SYDVKM. V lost 6 bases to trimming and J lost 1 base; unmatched junction nucleotides: 18. The CDR3 sequence is CASSPRASGSRPSYEQYF. CDR3 in DNA: TGTGCCAGCAGCCCCAGGGCTAGCGGCAGCCGCCCTTCCTACGAGCAGTACTTC.

The gene calls are TRBV7-9 and TRBJ2-7, with D unclear. The CDR3 consists of 12 residues. V was trimmed by 5 bases and J by 6 bases, leaving 11 bases between them. The germline gives CDR1 SEHNR, CDR2 FQNEAQ (reference sequence). The CDR3 region is CASSLQFSEQYF. The CDR3, as DNA: TGTGCCAGCAGCCTCCAGTTCTCCGAGCAGTACTTC.